This record looks at one T cell receptor (beta chain) sequence and its context. This sample stems from a study of blood T cell repertoires in COVID-19. Authors' processing steps: From reference gene primer amplification, estimates of nucleated cell counts were derived. TCRdb's copy holds only in-frame clones and misses some; the assay was immunoSEQ multiplex PCR. V, J and clone size are taken as reported in that table, and D and trimming were inferred from the DNA itself. The data hold 17,000 or so clones, with roughly 80% observed a single time. Germline CDR1 and CDR2: SQVTM and ANQGSEA. This CDR3 is built from 12 residues. Trimming removed 6 bases at V and 1 base at J, with 9 bases between.

Source material: peripheral blood. The chain uses TRBV29-1 and TRBJ1-1, with unresolved D. This clonotype was obtained from a man aged 60-69 years with active or convalescent COVID-19. CDR3 coding DNA: TGCAGCGTCGCCCACAAGAACACTGAAGCTTTCTTT. This gives the protein CSVAHKNTEAFF.